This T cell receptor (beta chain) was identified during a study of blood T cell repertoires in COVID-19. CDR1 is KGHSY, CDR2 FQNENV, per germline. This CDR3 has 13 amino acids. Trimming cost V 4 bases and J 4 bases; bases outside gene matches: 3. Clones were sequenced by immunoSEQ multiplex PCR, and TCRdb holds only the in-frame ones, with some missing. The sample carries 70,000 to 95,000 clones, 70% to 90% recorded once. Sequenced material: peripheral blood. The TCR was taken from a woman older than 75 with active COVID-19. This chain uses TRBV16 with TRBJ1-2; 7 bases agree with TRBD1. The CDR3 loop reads CASSRDSIYGYTF. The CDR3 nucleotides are TGTGCCAGCAGCCGGGACAGCATCTATGGCTACACCTTC.